The entry below describes one TCR beta chain. Antigen: not known. This record belongs to a study of T cell repertoires in cytomegalovirus infection. Study background: Indicated by public TCR beta signatures were CMV infection and matching HLA type.

Germline CDR1 and CDR2: MDHEN and SYDVKM. Deletions cut 6 bases from V and 4 bases from J, with 19 bases between. The CDR3 length is 16 residues. Using its own MiXCR run on the reads, TCRdb lists one record per CDR3 protein. The sample carries fewer than 950,000 distinct CDR3 sequences, approximately 32% recorded once. This chain links TRBV28 with TRBJ2-1; D assignment may be TRBD1 or TRBD2 (6 bases each). This specimen was cultured CD8+ T cells from PBMCs, taken from culture after CMV antigen stimulation. The sequence came from a human donor in good health (CMV status not recorded). Some clones in this sample may be carry-over from other donors' samples. The CDR3 region is CASSPRRGGPYNEQFF. CDR3 sequence (DNA): TGTGCCAGCAGCCCTCGGCGAGGGGGGCCGTACAATGAGCAGTTCTTC.